This note documents a single T cell receptor beta chain sequence. Its antigen is as yet unknown. The CDR3 sequence is 12 residues long. V lost 6 bases and J lost 3, with 11 bases in between. Germline loops: CDR1 DFQATT, CDR2 SNEGSKA (reference sequence). The data belong to a study of tumor and adjacent non-tumor tissue in lung cancer. Study-wide context: There were roughly 11 adenocarcinoma, a couple of squamous cell carcinoma and 1 small cell lung cancer cases. About 4.17 million productive TCRbeta reads were obtained per sample on average.

The library came from three nested PCR rounds adapted from ARM-PCR protocols. TCRdb analysed the multiplex PCR reads with MiXCR anew, one entry per CDR3 protein. The table shows about 110,000 distinct CDR3 sequences, with around 75% occurring only once. RNA was extracted from bulk tissue without any cell sorting. General study results and limits: In normal lung, the top 100 clones were significantly more dominant than in tumor. Significantly higher TCR diversity was found in tumor than normal lung.

The receptor comes from a woman aged 60-75 years with non-small cell lung cancer. Sequenced: lung tumor tissue. The gene calls are TRBV20-1 and TRBJ1-1, with a weak D call TRBD1 (5 bases). CDR3 loop: CSAWGFHTEAFF. CDR3 nucleotides: TGCAGTGCATGGGGCTTTCACACTGAAGCTTTCTTT.